These 20 T cell receptor beta chains originate from one sample sequenced in a study of beta chain features in type 1 diabetes. The study's findings and limits: Researchers report that Type 1 diabetes patients had moderately but significantly shorter TCRB CDR3s across all four CD4+ subsets.

Reverse transcription of all isolated RNA meant that expressed TCRB transcripts were sequenced. The protocol was immunoSEQ multiplex PCR, while the TCRdb copy is restricted to in-frame clones and leaves out a portion. The repertoire has 600,000 or so clones, around an eighth of them found once; the top ten carry approximately 0.042%. Their antigen targets remain unknown. The sample consisted of naive CD4+ T cells from blood. Source of these receptors: a man in his late teens or twenties with type 1 diabetes.

CDR3 in amino acids: CAISSRLTGQSDEQFF. CDR3 coding DNA: TGTGCCATCAGTTCCAGACTGACAGGGCAGAGTGATGAGCAGTTCTTC. The chain recombines TRBV10-3 with TRBJ2-1, with 7 positions matching TRBD1. The CDR3 sequence is 16 residues long. The germline V gene encodes CDR1 ENHRY and CDR2 SYGVKD. Trimming at V came to 5 bases and at J to 8 bases, leaving 15 bases not matched to a gene.

This sequence joins TRBV15 and TRBJ2-7; 7 bases are a match to TRBD1. The CDR3 is 17 residues long. Trimming removed 0 bases from V and 5 bases from J; junction bases left unmatched: 13. Germline CDR1 reads LNHNV; CDR2 reads YYDKDF (reference sequence). The CDR3: CATSRDLGRQGVHEQYF. In DNA form, the CDR3 reads TGTGCCACCAGCAGAGATCTAGGGAGACAGGGAGTCCACGAGCAGTACTTC. The full variable domain, completed using reference TRBV15 and TRBJ2-7, is DAMVIQNPRYQVTQFGKPVTLSCSQTLNHNVMYWYQQKSSQAPKLLFHYYDKDFNNEADTPDNFQSRRPNTSFCFLDIRSPGLGDTAMYLCATSRDLGRQGVHEQYFGPGTRLTVT.

This clone was detected only a few times. Because the CDR3 is missing its conserved closing phenylalanine or tryptophan, this is likely a read error. The DNA is left out, because the CDR3 cannot be placed on it with certainty; the CDR3 is given as TCRdb lists it. The rearrangement uses TRBV29-1 and TRBJ2-7; the table's D call of TRBD1 was not tested on the DNA. Both ends counted, the CDR3 spans 8 residues. The V gene's germline CDR1 is SQVTM and CDR2 ANQGSEA. The CDR3 sequence is CSPLRQEL.

The V gene is TRBV10-3, the J gene TRBJ2-5, with D hard to call. Looked up from germline, CDR1 is ENHRY and CDR2 is SYGVKD. Trimming took 10 bases from V and 0 from J, leaving 9 bases between them. There are 12 residues in the CDR3. The DNA of the CDR3 is TGTGCCACCGGACCCTACCAAGAGACCCAGTACTTC. Amino acid sequence: CATGPYQETQYF.

This clone was seen a few times. The genes are TRBV11-3 and TRBJ2-2, with D perhaps TRBD1 (5 bases). The CDR3 totals 13 residues. V dropped 0 bases and J dropped 6 bases, with 5 bases sitting between them. Germline V CDR1 and CDR2: SGHNT, YENEEA. The CDR3 DNA reads TGTGCCAGCAGCTTAGAGGGGCCCGGGGAGCTGTTTTTT. Its translation: CASSLEGPGELFF.

The chain couples TRBV7-9 to TRBJ2-1; possible D gene TRBD1, 7 bases. The V end lost 3 bases, the J end lost 12 bases, and 15 bases lay between the germline ends. Looked up from germline, CDR1 is SEHNR and CDR2 is FQNEAQ (reference sequence). The CDR3 has 13 residues. In nucleotides, the CDR3 is TGTGCCAGCAGCTTCCCAGGGGGGTCTTTGCAGTTCTTC. It specifies CASSFPGGSLQFF.

This clone was counted between two and nine times. The rearrangement links TRBV7-2 to TRBJ2-5; D is uncertain. CDR1 and CDR2 (germline): SGHTA, FQGNSA. This CDR3 has 15 amino acids. The V gene lost 5 bases and the J gene lost 3 bases, with 16 bases spanning the gap. CDR3 in DNA: TGTGCCAGCAGCCCACGGACGTCCGGTGAAGAGACCCAGTACTTC. It specifies CASSPRTSGEETQYF.

CDR3: CASGFLTSGNTGELFF. Written as DNA, the CDR3 is TGTGCTAGTGGTTTCTTGACTAGCGGGAACACCGGGGAGCTGTTTTTT. V usage is TRBV12-5 and J usage is TRBJ2-2; 9 bases fit TRBD2. Germline V gene data show CDR1 as LGHNT and CDR2 as FRNRAP. There are 16 residues in the CDR3. V gave up 3 bases and J gave up 1 base; unmatched junction bases: 3. The full variable domain, completed using reference TRBV12-5 and TRBJ2-2, is DARVTQTPRHKVTEMGQEVTMRCQPILGHNTVFWYRQTMMQGLELLAYFRNRAPLDDSGMPKDRFSAEMPDATLATLKIQPSEPRDSAVYFCASGFLTSGNTGELFFGEGSRLTVL.

V gene TRBV29-1 combines with J gene TRBJ2-5; 8 nucleotides align to TRBD1. Germline V gene lookup returns CDR1 SQVTM and CDR2 ANQGSEA. The CDR3 runs to 12 residues. V dropped 7 bases and J dropped 5; count of bases not matched to a gene: 6. CDR3: CSAGQGTETQYF. CDR3 coding DNA: TGCAGCGCCGGACAGGGAACGGAGACCCAGTACTTC.

This clone was seen more than once but under ten times. The chain recombines TRBV7-6 with TRBJ2-5, with D perhaps TRBD2 (5 bases). Trimming removed 4 bases at V and 4 bases at J, with 7 bases between. The CDR3 totals 12 residues. Germline V gene data show CDR1 as SGHVS and CDR2 as FNYEAQ. The CDR3 nucleotides read TGTGCCAGCAGCTCAGAGGGAGAGACCCAGTACTTC. Translating gives CASSSEGETQYF.

The chain carries TRBV13 and TRBJ1-4, with unresolved D. This CDR3 has 14 residues. Germline assignment: CDR1 PRHDT and CDR2 FYEKMQ (reference sequence). V lost 2 bases and J 4 bases, leaving 8 bases between the germline ends. Here the CDR3 reads CASSLRGNNEKLFF. As DNA, the CDR3 is TGTGCCAGCAGCTTAAGAGGGAATAATGAAAAACTGTTTTTT. Using reference TRBV13 and TRBJ1-4 for the parts outside the CDR3, the full variable domain is AAGVIQSPRHLIKEKRETATLKCYPIPRHDTVYWYQQGPGQDPQFLISFYEKMQSDKGSIPDRFSAQQFSDYHSELNMSSLELGDSALYFCASSLRGNNEKLFFGSGTQLSVL.

The rearrangement links TRBV29-1 to TRBJ2-7, with TRBD1 matching over 9 bases. The CDR3 sequence is 12 residues long. V trimming: 3 bases; J trimming: 5 bases; junction bases outside the gene matches: 2. Germline V gives CDR1 SQVTM, CDR2 ANQGSEA. Here the CDR3 reads CSVDTGGDEQYF. The CDR3 DNA is TGCAGCGTTGACACAGGGGGCGACGAGCAGTACTTC.

This clone was seen a handful of times. The chain carries TRBV30 and TRBJ2-7; D is undetermined. The germline V gene has CDR1 GTSNPN and CDR2 SVGIG (reference sequence). The CDR3 has 15 amino acids. The V gene lost 2 bases and the J gene lost 1 base, with 15 bases spanning the gap. The CDR3 protein is CAWSKPGSTSYEQYF. CDR3 coding DNA: TGTGCCTGGAGTAAACCCGGCTCTACTTCCTACGAGCAGTACTTC.

V is TRBV9 and J is TRBJ2-3, with D unclear. Deletions cut 0 bases from V and 0 bases from J, with 5 bases between. The germline V gene encodes CDR1 SGDLS and CDR2 YYNGEE. CDR3 length equals 14 residues. The CDR3 here is CASSVEPSTDTQYF. Here the CDR3 DNA reads TGTGCCAGCAGCGTAGAACCTAGCACAGATACGCAGTATTTT.

This clone was seen a few times. The rearrangement links TRBV5-1 to TRBJ2-7; 7 positions match TRBD1. This CDR3 spans 15 amino acids. CDR1 is SGHRS and CDR2 is YFSETQ in the germline V gene. Trimming cost V 0 bases and J 4 bases; bases outside gene matches: 7. CDR3 bases: TGCGCCAGCAGCTTGGCAACAGGGGTGTTTTACGAGCAGTACTTC. Its translation is CASSLATGVFYEQYF.

The rearrangement uses TRBV7-9 and TRBJ2-3; D is ambiguous. The germline CDR1 and CDR2 sequences are SEHNR and FQNEAQ (reference sequence). Trimming removed 2 bases at V and 1 base at J, with 13 bases between. The CDR3 sequence is 16 residues long. CDR3 in amino acids: CASSLLKGRGTDTQYF. The CDR3 DNA reads as TGTGCCAGCAGCTTATTAAAGGGTCGGGGCACAGATACGCAGTATTTT.

The table lists this clone with a count of one. The gene calls are TRBV5-1 and TRBJ2-5; TRBD2 is a possible D gene (5 bases). This CDR3 contains 14 residues. Germline CDR1 SGHRS, CDR2 YFSETQ. With 3 bases removed from V and 1 base from J, the gap between germline ends came to 10 bases. CDR3 DNA sequence: TGCGCCAGCAGCTATCCGGGGTCCCAAGAGACCCAGTACTTC. Translated: CASSYPGSQETQYF.

The genes are TRBV7-2 and TRBJ1-2; D gene unclear. This CDR3 comprises 16 residues. Deletions cut 1 base from V and 4 bases from J, with 16 bases between. CDR1 is SGHTA and CDR2 is FQGNSA in the germline V gene. The CDR3 coding sequence is TGTGCCAGCAGCTTAGATTACGGGGTGAAGGCCTATGGCTACACCTTC. This sequence encodes CASSLDYGVKAYGYTF.

The rearrangement uses TRBV29-1 and TRBJ2-5; weak D call: TRBD2 (6 bases). Trimming shortened V by 7 bases and J by 4 bases, and 13 bases separated the two germline ends. Germline CDR1 and CDR2: SQVTM and ANQGSEA. This CDR3 region has 12 residues. In DNA form, the CDR3 reads TGCAGCGCCTCCGGGGGTCCAGAGACCCAGTACTTC. Translating it yields CSASGGPETQYF.

The chain combines TRBV5-6 with TRBJ1-5; D uncertain. The length of the CDR3 is 12 residues. V lost 5 bases and J 7 bases, leaving 10 bases between the germline ends. CDR1 is SGHDT, CDR2 YYEEEE, per germline. CDR3 sequence (DNA): TGTGCCAGCAGTAAGAGGGCACAGCCCCAGCATTTT. Amino acid sequence: CASSKRAQPQHF.